The 32 T cell receptor beta chains reported below all come from one sample, sequenced in a study of blood T cell repertoires in COVID-19. Only in-frame clones appear in the TCRdb table, and some are missing; sequencing was by immunoSEQ multiplex PCR. The sample shows about 270,000 clones, about four fifths of them seen only once. The sample consisted of peripheral blood. These receptors were collected from a woman aged 50 to 60 who had recovered from COVID-19.

This clone was detected only a few times. This chain joins TRBV7-2 and TRBJ2-7; 10 nucleotides align to TRBD1. Losses at the gene ends were 5 bases for V and 4 bases for J; bases not matched to a gene: 8. The germline gives CDR1 SGHTA, CDR2 FQGNSA. This CDR3 spans 15 amino acids. The CDR3: CASSVGQGILYEQYF. DNA for the CDR3: TGTGCCAGCAGCGTGGGACAGGGGATCTTATACGAGCAGTACTTC.

The chain uses TRBV2 and TRBJ2-1; D not certain. The CDR3 runs to 13 residues. Germline CDR1 SNHLY, CDR2 FYNNEI. V was shortened by 8 bases and J by 0 bases, with 8 bases between the two germline ends. The CDR3 sequence is CASSGSSYNEQFF. CDR3 nucleotides: TGTGCCAGCTCCGGGTCCTCCTACAATGAGCAGTTCTTC.

This clone was seen more than once but under ten times. The chain joins TRBV9 to TRBJ1-4; a possible D gene is TRBD1 (6 bases). The CDR3 spans 13 residues. The ends were cut back, 2 bases at V and 5 bases at J, with 7 bases in the middle. Germline V gene lookup returns CDR1 SGDLS and CDR2 YYNGEE. For the CDR3, the DNA is TGTGCCAGCAGCGTCACAGGGAATGAAAAACTGTTTTTT. Amino acid sequence: CASSVTGNEKLFF.

The chain combines TRBV5-4 with TRBJ2-1; tentatively, D is TRBD2 (6 bases). CDR1 SGHNT and CDR2 YYREEE come from the germline V gene (reference sequence). With 4 bases removed from V and 4 bases from J, the gap between germline ends came to 15 bases. CDR3 size: 15 residues. The CDR3 reads CASSTTGLSYNEQFF. As DNA, the CDR3 is TGTGCCAGCAGCACCACGGGACTCTCTTACAATGAGCAGTTCTTC.

The V call is TRBV5-6, the J call TRBJ2-2; D not certain. The CDR3 has 13 residues. From germline, CDR1 is SGHDT and CDR2 YYEEEE. Trimming stripped 3 bases from V and 3 bases from J, with 6 bases between. The CDR3 loop is CASSSPDTGELFF. Here the CDR3 DNA reads TGTGCCAGCAGCTCGCCAGACACCGGGGAGCTGTTTTTT.

The rearrangement joins TRBV19 to TRBJ1-2; perhaps TRBD1 as D (6 bases). Trimming stripped 9 bases from V and 8 bases from J, with 22 bases between. From germline, CDR1 is LNHDA and CDR2 SQIVND (reference sequence). The CDR3 has 14 residues. The CDR3 DNA reads as TGTGCCAGCCTCCTTCAGGGGCCCTCGGGCGGCTACACCTTC. Protein product: CASLLQGPSGGYTF.

This chain connects TRBV7-2 to TRBJ2-4; 8 bases are a match to TRBD2. Trimming took 5 bases from V and 4 from J; bases not matched to a gene: 13. From germline, CDR1 is SGHTA and CDR2 FQGNSA. The CDR3 spans 17 residues. CDR3 in DNA: TGTGCCAGCAGCGCGAATCCGGGACTAGGTACGAAAAACATTCAGTACTTC. It codes for CASSANPGLGTKNIQYF. The full variable domain, in which reference TRBV7-2 and TRBJ2-4 provide the parts outside the CDR3, is GAGVSQSPSNKVTEKGKDVELRCDPISGHTALYWYRQSLGQGLEFLIYFQGNSAPDKSGLPSDRFSAERTGGSVSTLTIQRTQQEDSAVYLCASSANPGLGTKNIQYFGAGTRLSVL.

J is TRBJ1-2 and V is TRBV4-3; TRBD1 matches at 9 bases. The CDR3 totals 13 residues. V shed 0 bases and J 8 bases; nucleotides not matched to a gene: 1. Germline V CDR1 and CDR2: LGHNA, YSLEER. The chain's CDR3 is CASSQEGQGGYTF. DNA for the CDR3: TGCGCCAGCAGCCAAGAGGGACAGGGAGGCTACACCTTC.

This sequence joins TRBV4-3 and TRBJ2-3, with 7 nucleotides matching TRBD2. CDR1 is LGHNA and CDR2 is YSLEER in the germline V gene. This CDR3 is 16 amino acids long. The V gene end was trimmed by 0 bases and the J gene end by 2 bases; junction bases not matched to a gene: 5. CDR3 loop: CASSQDRGGYTDTQYF. The CDR3 coding sequence is TGCGCCAGCAGCCAAGATCGGGGAGGGTACACAGATACGCAGTATTTT.

This clone was observed a single time. The chain recombines TRBV4-1 with TRBJ2-1, with D perhaps TRBD2 (7 bases). CDR3 size: 15 residues. Per the germline V gene, CDR1 is MGHRA and CDR2 is YSYEKL. Deletions cut 4 bases from V and 2 bases from J, with 12 bases between. The CDR3 DNA is TGCGCCAGCAGCCCTGAGGGGGGGACCTACAATGAGCAGTTCTTC. It specifies CASSPEGGTYNEQFF.

The V gene is TRBV6-5, the J gene TRBJ2-7; 7 bases align to TRBD1. J was trimmed by 0 bases and V by 1 base; bases with no gene match: 6. CDR3 length equals 16 residues. Germline V lookup: CDR1 MNHEY, CDR2 SVGAGI. CDR3 sequence reads: CASSYLGQRGSYEQYF. The CDR3 nucleotides read TGTGCCAGCAGTTACTTGGGACAGAGAGGCTCCTACGAGCAGTACTTC.

This clone was picked up one time. A much larger clonotype is one base distant, so this may be a read error. At the DNA level, this CDR3 is encoded by other sequences in the same sample as well. The chain uses TRBV27 and TRBJ1-2; a possible D gene is TRBD1 (6 bases). The germline gives CDR1 MNHEY, CDR2 SMNVEV (reference sequence). The CDR3 totals 14 residues. The V end lost 4 bases, the J end lost 2 bases, and 11 bases lay between the germline ends. CDR3: CASSSGGQNYGYTF. As DNA, the CDR3 is TGTGCCAGCAGTTCCGGGGGGCAGAACTATGGCTACACCTTC.

V is TRBV18 and J is TRBJ2-1, with 7 bases lining up with TRBD1. Germline-derived CDR1 and CDR2 are KGHSH and LQKENI. V dropped 4 bases and J dropped 3; count of bases not matched to a gene: 6. The CDR3 has 15 residues. The CDR3 is CASSHPGQNYNEQFF. Here the CDR3 DNA reads TGTGCCAGCTCACATCCGGGACAGAACTACAATGAGCAGTTCTTC.

The V gene is TRBV29-1, the J gene TRBJ1-2, with no clear D. The CDR3 length is 12 residues. V gave up 4 bases and J gave up 0 bases, with 6 bases separating them. Germline CDR1 and CDR2: SQVTM and ANQGSEA. The CDR3 region has the DNA TGCAGCGTTGGAGGGACTAACTATGGCTACACCTTC. Protein sequence: CSVGGTNYGYTF.

The chain carries TRBV28 and TRBJ1-2; the D gene is possibly TRBD1 (6 bases). The CDR3 runs to 15 residues. The germline V gene encodes CDR1 MDHEN and CDR2 SYDVKM. The germline V and J ends were trimmed by 2 bases and 2 bases, with 12 bases remaining between them. CDR3 nucleotides: TGTGCCAGCAGTTTAACGGGACAAGGAAACTATGGCTACACCTTC. Translating gives CASSLTGQGNYGYTF.

The V gene is TRBV19, the J gene TRBJ2-7; 9 nucleotides line up with TRBD2. The V and J ends lost 3 bases and 3 bases, in that order; junction bases with no gene match: 6. CDR1 and CDR2 (germline): LNHDA, SQIVND (reference sequence). The CDR3 runs to 15 residues. CDR3 nucleotides: TGTGCCAGTAGTATCGCGGGGGGGGCCCTCTACGAGCAGTACTTC. Its protein product is CASSIAGGALYEQYF. The whole variable domain, filled in from reference TRBV19 and TRBJ2-7, reads DGGITQSPKYLFRKEGQNVTLSCEQNLNHDAMYWYRQDPGQGLRLIYYSQIVNDFQKGDIAEGYSVSREKKESFPLTVTSAQKNPTAFYLCASSIAGGALYEQYFGPGTRLTVT.

CDR3 sequence: CASTPSAGATDTQYF. The CDR3 DNA sequence: TGCGCCAGCACACCTTCAGCGGGGGCCACAGATACGCAGTATTTT. The chain has TRBV5-1 and TRBJ2-3, with TRBD2 matching over 8 bases. The J segment lost 2 bases and the V segment lost 6 bases, leaving 8 bases of the junction unmatched. Germline assignment: CDR1 SGHRS and CDR2 YFSETQ. This CDR3 comprises 15 residues. Combining the CDR3 with reference TRBV5-1 and TRBJ2-3 gives the whole variable domain KAGVTQTPRYLIKTRGQQVTLSCSPISGHRSVSWYQQTPGQGLQFLFEYFSETQRNKGNFPGRFSGRQFSNSRSEMNVSTLELGDSALYLCASTPSAGATDTQYFGPGTRLTVL.

The CDR3 region has the DNA TGCGCCAGCAGAGGGCCAGGGGGGAGCTACGAGCAGTACTTC. As protein: CASRGPGGSYEQYF. The chain joins TRBV5-1 to TRBJ2-7; the D gene is possibly TRBD1 (7 bases). V shed 5 bases and J shed 3 bases, with 15 bases lying between them. Germline V lookup: CDR1 SGHRS, CDR2 YFSETQ. This CDR3 is built from 14 residues.

The rearrangement joins TRBV9 to TRBJ1-6; D is unresolved. Per germline, CDR1 SGDLS and CDR2 YYNGEE. This CDR3 is built from 14 residues. The ends were cut back, 2 bases at V and 7 bases at J, with 10 bases in the middle. CDR3 in amino acids: CASSVNRENSPLHF. CDR3 in DNA: TGTGCCAGCAGCGTCAATAGGGAGAATTCACCCCTCCACTTT.

Here the CDR3 DNA reads TGTGCCACCAGTCCGGACAGCTATGGCTACACCTTC. Its protein is CATSPDSYGYTF. The chain combines TRBV24-1 with TRBJ1-2; the D gene is possibly TRBD1 (6 bases). Germline assignment: CDR1 KGHDR and CDR2 SFDVKD. Trimming removed 6 bases from V and 4 bases from J, with 8 bases in between. The CDR3 length is 12 residues.

This clone appeared a single time. The chain recombines TRBV7-2 with TRBJ2-2; tentative D call: TRBD2 (5 bases). V was cut by 5 bases and J by 6 bases, with 16 bases left in between. Germline CDR1 is SGHTA and CDR2 is FQGNSA. There are 15 residues in the CDR3. The CDR3 DNA sequence: TGTGCCAGCAGCCCGGGCCCTTCGGAGGCCGGGGAGCTGTTTTTT. Protein: CASSPGPSEAGELFF.

The chain couples TRBV2 to TRBJ1-1; D may be TRBD1 (5 bases). V dropped 6 bases and J dropped 1 base, with 12 bases sitting between them. Germline V gene sequence: CDR1 SNHLY, CDR2 FYNNEI. The CDR3 loop spans 14 amino acids. CDR3 residues: CASRDDRRNTEAFF. The CDR3 DNA reads as TGTGCCAGCAGGGACGACAGAAGGAACACTGAAGCTTTCTTT.

This chain uses TRBV12-3 or TRBV12-4 with TRBJ1-1, with 7 positions matching TRBD1. V was clipped by 6 bases and J by 6 bases; unmatched bases: 7. The CDR3 spans 13 residues. The CDR3 reads CASRPTGVPEAFF. The CDR3 DNA is TGTGCCAGCAGACCCACAGGGGTTCCTGAAGCTTTCTTT.

The chain recombines TRBV10-3 with TRBJ2-2; possibly TRBD2 for D (6 bases). Germline CDR1 reads ENHRY; CDR2 reads SYGVKD. Trimming removed 2 bases from V and 5 bases from J, with 12 bases in between. CDR3 size: 15 residues. CDR3 region: CAISERGLGTGELFF. CDR3 sequence (DNA): TGTGCCATCAGTGAGCGGGGGTTGGGTACCGGGGAGCTGTTTTTT.

The count of this clone is one. The genes are TRBV4-3 and TRBJ2-3; D is possibly TRBD2 (7 bases). V lost 2 bases to trimming and J lost 2 bases, with 17 bases between them. CDR1 is LGHNA, CDR2 YSLEER, per germline. CDR3 length equals 17 residues. CDR3 coding DNA: TGCGCCAGCAGCCAAATGACGGGCGGGGGCCCCACAGATACGCAGTATTTT. It specifies CASSQMTGGGPTDTQYF.

On this clone: This CDR3 is also generated by other DNA sequences in the sample. The rearrangement joins TRBV27 to TRBJ1-2, with 8 bases that match TRBD1. The CDR3 is 15 residues long. V was pared by 1 base and J by 5 bases, with 6 bases of the junction left unmatched. Germline CDR1 MNHEY, CDR2 SMNVEV (reference sequence). The CDR3 spells CASSLLGQGAYGYTF. For the CDR3, the DNA is TGTGCCAGCAGTTTATTAGGGCAGGGGGCTTATGGCTACACCTTC.

The chain combines TRBV12-3 or TRBV12-4 with TRBJ2-2; D uncertain. Trimming took off 4 bases at V and 7 bases at J, with 7 bases between the two ends. This CDR3 spans 12 amino acids. The CDR3 DNA reads as TGTGCCAGCAGTTCGGTTATCGGGGAGCTGTTTTTT. Translating it yields CASSSVIGELFF.

As DNA, the CDR3 is TGCGCCAGCAGCCAGGGACTAACTAACACCGGGGAGCTGTTTTTT. Its translation: CASSQGLTNTGELFF. V is TRBV4-3 and J is TRBJ2-2; 7 nucleotides agree with TRBD2. The CDR3 runs to 15 residues. Germline V CDR1 and CDR2: LGHNA, YSLEER. With V trimmed by 3 bases and J by 2 bases, 3 bases remained unmatched.

The J gene is TRBJ1-2, the V gene TRBV30; TRBD1 aligns across 7 bases. Trimming cost V 2 bases and J 5 bases; bases outside gene matches: 8. The CDR3 is 14 residues long. Germline CDR1 and CDR2: GTSNPN and SVGIG (reference sequence). CDR3 in amino acids: CAWSFGTDDYGYTF. Written as DNA, the CDR3 is TGTGCCTGGAGTTTCGGGACAGATGATTATGGCTACACCTTC.

The chain is built from TRBV7-2 and TRBJ2-7; D is perhaps TRBD2 (5 bases). The ends were cut back, 3 bases at V and 3 bases at J, with 9 bases in the middle. Germline CDR1 is SGHTA and CDR2 is FQGNSA. This CDR3 comprises 13 residues. The CDR3 region has the DNA TGTGCCAGCAGCTTGGGGAGTTTCTACGAGCAGTACTTC. Translating it yields CASSLGSFYEQYF.

The gene calls are TRBV19 and TRBJ2-2; D uncertain. CDR3 length equals 14 residues. Germline V gives CDR1 LNHDA, CDR2 SQIVND (reference sequence). The germline V and J ends were trimmed by 7 bases and 0 bases, with 9 bases remaining between them. The CDR3, as DNA: TGTGCCAGTACCGTTACTTCGAACACCGGGGAGCTGTTTTTT. It yields the protein CASTVTSNTGELFF.

The V gene is TRBV12-3 or TRBV12-4, the J gene TRBJ2-3; no definite D call. The CDR3 has 13 residues. Trimming left V 7 bases short and J 1 base short, with 9 bases between. CDR3 loop: CASTLPGTDTQYF. CDR3 DNA: TGTGCCAGCACCCTCCCCGGCACAGATACGCAGTATTTT.